Detailed here is one TCR beta chain. This clone was seen just once. The antigen it binds to is not known. Per-nucleotide qualities are absent, and no much larger clonotype sits a single base away. The donors were healthy, HIV-negative adults with no recently reported acute infections or vaccinations. Every donor was a Caucasian adult living in Nashville, Tennessee, USA. Magnetic negative selection was used to enrich CD4+ T cells, after which naive cells were positively selected on CD45RA and the negative fraction became the memory subset. Blood was collected by leukapheresis, and PBMCs were isolated by Ficoll-Histopaque density gradient centrifugation and then cryopreserved in liquid nitrogen vapor phase. Analytical flow cytometry was used to check the purity and quantity of each magnetically sorted T cell population. Genomic DNA was isolated from every sorted fraction and measured by UV absorbance on a Nanodrop 2000c.

V and J lose 9 bases and 3 bases, and a span of 20 bases separates them. Reading from cysteine to phenylalanine, the CDR3 counts 15 amino acids. Only the CDR3 part of the read is kept: 45 bases, read in frame from the first base. CDR1 is given as SGHRS and CDR2 as YFSETQ, both from the germline V gene. Using the deep immunoSEQ assay, TCR CDR3 regions were amplified from genomic DNA by multiplex PCR. Genomic DNA extracted from each cell subset was distributed evenly over all wells of several immunoSEQ 96-well plates, and each plate served as one replicate. Each replicate PCR for sorted subsets received roughly 200 ng genomic DNA, equal to some 32,000 T cell genomes. The purified libraries were quantified using a Qubit 3.0 fluorometer, sized with a Bioanalyzer 2100, and then quantified again using the KAPA Library Quantification kit. Every immunoSEQ 96-well plate was sequenced on a separate single-read 150-cycle Illumina NextSeq 550 flow cell. Under the source paper's analysis protocol: Because the immunoSEQ output held only junctional sequences and lacked quality scores, the filtering could not match the filtering applied to full-length reads. To assign V/J genes and CDR3, sequences were annotated against IMGT germline references using PyIR, a Python wrapper for IgBLAST v1.9. Reads were filtered out if the reads had weak V/J assignments (E-value above 1e-6), no CDR3, stop codons, out-of-frame junctions, or ambiguous translated residues. V3J clonotypes were defined as sequences sharing the same inferred V gene, J gene, and CDR3 amino acid sequence. The percentage overlap between two repertoires was calculated by dividing the number of shared unique clonotypes by the size of the smaller repertoire. Three approaches were used to assess repertoire richness: RTK rarefaction, the Chao1 estimator, and Recon v2.1 estimates of unobserved clonotypes. Generation probabilities were computed with OLGA for all TCRbeta clonotypes obtained by the gDNA method from four donors. Imported from immuneACCESS, the table was reduced by TCRdb to in-frame sequences with V and J called. These copies leave out some clones; in studies compared against another copy, an unresolved V gene accounts for under half, and the cause of the remainder is not known. D and trimming come from the DNA, and the V and J calls and clone size come from that table. Here the sample has approximately 2.5 million clones; approximately 94% occur a single time. The ten largest clonotypes hold over 0.12% of the sample.

This sample was taken from a study of shared clonotypes between healthy human individuals (TCRdb year 2020). With regard to the full study: A few men and two women, aged 18 to 49 years, made up the cohort. For each donor, CD4 naive and CD4 memory were each run on three plates, CD8 naive on two plates, and CD8 memory on one plate. The study deeply sequenced blood TCR repertoires of 5 or 6 healthy adults to estimate repertoire size and the extent of clonotype sharing between individuals. To increase sequencing depth and limit assay-specific biases, different laboratories used diverse techniques to prepare libraries and sequence TCR repertoires. Leukapheresis yielded between about 0.8 and 8.9 billion PBMCs per donor.

On the study overall, not on this receptor specifically: Only blood was sampled, and tissue TCR repertoires likely differ from those in blood. About 4.5% of naive CD4, 3.5% of naive CD8, roughly 2.4% of memory CD4, and about 0.4% of memory CD8 clonotypes were shared across a few donors. Based on pairwise subsampling, the degree of clonotype sharing among donors was expected to be affected by sequencing depth. Naive subsets generally had larger estimated clonotype richness than memory subsets. The genetic and exposure-history diversity represented was limited by the small number of donors. Compared with non-shared clonotypes, clonotypes shared by all four sorted-subset donors had higher generation probabilities. Even with the large sequencing depth, rarefaction of the sorted-subset datasets indicated that sequencing was incomplete.

The chain links TRBV5-1 with TRBJ2-3, and perhaps TRBD2 as D gene, on 5 matching bases. Sequenced input: naive CD4+ T cells sorted from blood. In the paper's terms, the cell subset or site label means: CD45RA+ positively selected. The sequence derives from a man between 18 and 29 years old in good health. The DNA sequence is as follows: TGCGCCACCAACGAAGCGGACGCCAGGACAGATACGCAGTATTTT. It translates to CATNEADARTDTQYF.